Presented here are 28 T cell receptor beta chains from one specimen sequenced in a study of T-cell reconstitution after alpha-beta-depleted transplantation in children. The TCRbeta library was prepared with unique molecular identifiers. TCRdb re-called the PCR reads through MiXCR, storing one row per CDR3 protein. This table has 500,000 or so distinct CDR3 sequences, 30% to 35% appearing once. The starting material was PBMCs from the stem cell graft donor, obtained from the stem cell graft. These receptor sequences come from a human donor who donated a stem cell graft to a child with aplastic anemia.

This chain joins TRBV2 and TRBJ2-7, with D possibly called TRBD1 or TRBD2 (5 bases each). Germline CDR1 reads SNHLY; CDR2 reads FYNNEI. Trimming shortened V by 7 bases and J by 0 bases, and 10 bases separated the two germline ends. The CDR3 loop spans 13 amino acids. As DNA, the CDR3 is TGTGCCAGCACCGGGGCGGGCTCCTACGAGCAGTACTTC. Protein: CASTGAGSYEQYF.

The gene calls are TRBV9 and TRBJ1-2; D remains unclear. The germline CDR1 and CDR2 sequences are SGDLS and YYNGEE. V lost 6 bases to trimming and J lost 3 bases, with 15 bases between them. The CDR3 contains 14 residues. CDR3 nucleotide sequence: TGTGCCAGCACCAGTGGGGATCTTGACTATGGCTACACCTTC. Translated: CASTSGDLDYGYTF.

This clonotype was seen a handful of times. V gene TRBV12-3 or TRBV12-4 combines with J gene TRBJ1-1; no clear D gene. The ends were cut back, 1 base at V and 4 bases at J, with 10 bases in the middle. The CDR3 contains 14 residues. CDR3: CASSLGPGFTEAFF. For the CDR3, the DNA is TGTGCCAGCAGTTTAGGTCCGGGGTTCACTGAAGCTTTCTTT.

This clonotype was observed a few times. The V and J genes are TRBV30 and TRBJ1-3; 7 positions agree with TRBD1. CDR3 size: 13 residues. V was clipped by 5 bases and J by 7 bases; unmatched bases: 8. CDR1 is GTSNPN and CDR2 is SVGIG in the germline V gene (reference sequence). The CDR3 nucleotides read TGTGCCTGGTACAGGGGAGTGGGTAACACCATATATTTT. It encodes CAWYRGVGNTIYF.

This clonotype was observed a handful of times. This rearrangement joins TRBV28 to TRBJ2-7, with D possibly being TRBD2 (6 bases). Germline V CDR1 and CDR2: MDHEN, SYDVKM. V lost 4 bases and J 1 base, leaving 14 bases between the germline ends. The CDR3 is 15 amino acids. CDR3 nucleotides: TGTGCCAGCAGTTACGGGGGTATATCTTCCTACGAGCAGTACTTC. This codes for CASSYGGISSYEQYF.

This chain links TRBV30 with TRBJ2-1; 7 bases are a match to TRBD2. This CDR3 comprises 15 residues. CDR1 and CDR2 from the germline V gene are GTSNPN and SVGIG (reference sequence). Trimming took 1 base from V and 7 from J; bases not matched to a gene: 10. The CDR3 bases are TGTGCCTGGAGTGCAGGGACGTCTAGCGGAAATGAGCAGTTCTTC. It specifies CAWSAGTSSGNEQFF.

The J gene is TRBJ2-6, the V gene TRBV20-1, with a tentative D call TRBD1 (6 bases). The CDR3 extends over 16 amino acids. V shed 3 bases and J shed 1 base, with 13 bases lying between them. Germline CDR1 DFQATT, CDR2 SNEGSKA (reference sequence). CDR3 nucleotide sequence: TGCAGTGCTAGCCCCCTTCAGGGGTCTGGGGCCAACGTCCTGACTTTC. Protein product: CSASPLQGSGANVLTF.

The rearrangement joins TRBV12-3 or TRBV12-4 to TRBJ2-1; 10 bases map to TRBD2. V gave up 7 bases and J gave up 4 bases; unmatched junction bases: 7. CDR3 length: 15 residues. CDR3: CASTPRTSGYNEQFF. Here the CDR3 DNA reads TGTGCCAGCACACCCAGGACTAGCGGTTACAATGAGCAGTTCTTC.

In this sample, this clonotype turned up a few times. J is TRBJ2-7 and V is TRBV24-1; D tentatively reads TRBD1 or TRBD2 (5 bases each). Trimming stripped 1 base from V and 5 bases from J, with 8 bases between. CDR1 and CDR2 (germline): KGHDR, SFDVKD. This CDR3 contains 13 residues. CDR3 residues: CATSDLRGDEQYF. The CDR3 DNA reads TGTGCCACCAGTGATTTACGAGGGGACGAGCAGTACTTC.

CDR3 region: CASSLWARPLHF. The DNA of the CDR3 is TGTGCCAGCAGTTTATGGGCTCGGCCCCTCCACTTT. The chain recombines TRBV28 with TRBJ1-6; D gene ambiguous. The V and J ends lost 0 bases and 13 bases respectively, with 7 bases between them. Germline assignment: CDR1 MDHEN and CDR2 SYDVKM. CDR3 length equals 12 residues.

This clonotype was detected only a few times. This rearrangement joins TRBV20-1 to TRBJ1-2; 7 nucleotides align to TRBD1. CDR1 DFQATT and CDR2 SNEGSKA come from the germline V gene (reference sequence). This CDR3 has 13 amino acids. V lost 5 bases to trimming and J lost 7 bases; unmatched junction nucleotides: 10. Written as DNA, the CDR3 is TGCAGTGCTTTCGGGACAGAGAGCGGTGGCTACACCTTC. Residues: CSAFGTESGGYTF.

There are a few counts of this clonotype. The rearrangement joins TRBV7-2 to TRBJ1-4; 8 bases fit TRBD1. The CDR3 runs 15 residues. Germline V lookup: CDR1 SGHTA, CDR2 FQGNSA. V lost 5 bases to trimming and J lost 7 bases; unmatched junction nucleotides: 9. The CDR3 bases are TGTGCCAGCAGCCCAGACAGGGGCCTAGGTGAAAAACTGTTTTTT. Its translation: CASSPDRGLGEKLFF.

The V call is TRBV5-1, the J call TRBJ2-5; 13 bases are a match to TRBD2. With V trimmed by 4 bases and J by 4 bases, 13 bases remained unmatched. The CDR3 runs 18 residues. Germline V gene sequence: CDR1 SGHRS, CDR2 YFSETQ. The CDR3 nucleotides are TGCGCCAGCAGCGGCGGTGGGACTAGCGGGATAGAAGCAGAGACCCAGTACTTC. It is translated as CASSGGGTSGIEAETQYF. The full variable domain, its missing parts supplied by reference TRBV5-1 and TRBJ2-5, is KAGVTQTPRYLIKTRGQQVTLSCSPISGHRSVSWYQQTPGQGLQFLFEYFSETQRNKGNFPGRFSGRQFSNSRSEMNVSTLELGDSALYLCASSGGGTSGIEAETQYFGPGTRLLVL.

The chain carries TRBV5-1 and TRBJ2-6; D uncertain. CDR3 size: 15 residues. The germline CDR1 and CDR2 sequences are SGHRS and YFSETQ. Trimming removed 2 bases from V and 4 bases from J, with 10 bases in between. The CDR3 DNA follows: TGCGCCAGCAGCTTCATACAGAGCGGGGCCAACGTCCTGACTTTC. Its translation: CASSFIQSGANVLTF.

V usage is TRBV14 and J usage is TRBJ2-1; 12 bases line up with TRBD2. Germline trimming cut 4 bases from V and 6 bases from J; bases unmatched to any gene: 4. Germline CDR1 is SGHDN and CDR2 is FVKESK. The CDR3 is 15 residues long. As DNA, the CDR3 is TGTGCCAGCAGCCCCCTAGCGGGAGGGGCCAATGAGCAGTTCTTC. Translation: CASSPLAGGANEQFF.

This chain connects TRBV20-1 to TRBJ2-5, with TRBD1 identical over 7 bases. CDR3 length: 13 residues. The junction had 8 bases not matched to a gene; V was cut back by 7 bases and J by 3 bases. Germline V gene data show CDR1 as DFQATT and CDR2 as SNEGSKA (reference sequence). The CDR3 spells CSGRQGPKETQYF. The CDR3 DNA follows: TGCAGTGGGAGACAGGGACCTAAAGAGACCCAGTACTTC.

The genes are TRBV5-1 and TRBJ2-5; the D gene is possibly TRBD1 (5 bases). Germline assignment: CDR1 SGHRS and CDR2 YFSETQ. Trimming took off 0 bases at V and 0 bases at J, with 12 bases between the two ends. The CDR3 has 16 residues. For the CDR3, the DNA is TGCGCCAGCAGCTTGGTCGGCCAGGGCAACCAAGAGACCCAGTACTTC. Translation gives CASSLVGQGNQETQYF.

The sample holds a few counts of this clonotype. V and J are TRBV12-3 or TRBV12-4 and TRBJ2-5, with a possible D match to TRBD2 (6 bases). The length of the CDR3 is 13 residues. Trimming removed 7 bases from V and 5 bases from J, with 14 bases in between. The CDR3 region is CASTWDFGETQYF. The CDR3 DNA reads TGTGCCAGCACCTGGGACTTCGGGGAGACCCAGTACTTC.

This clonotype was recorded a few times. CDR3 sequence reads: CASSLGLVHEQYF. The CDR3 nucleotides are TGTGCCAGCAGTCTGGGATTAGTCCACGAGCAGTACTTC. The chain joins TRBV11-1 to TRBJ2-7; no clear D gene. The V end was cut by 6 bases, the J end by 5 bases, with 14 bases between. CDR1 and CDR2 (germline): SGHAT, FQDESV (reference sequence). The CDR3 totals 13 residues.

This clonotype was seen ten or more times. This CDR3 reads CASSRRDYSTDTQYF. CDR3 sequence (DNA): TGTGCCAGCAGTCGCCGGGACTACAGCACAGATACGCAGTATTTT. The rearrangement links TRBV7-2 to TRBJ2-3, with 7 bases that match TRBD2. This CDR3 contains 15 residues. V lost 6 bases to trimming and J lost 0 bases; unmatched junction nucleotides: 6. Germline CDR1 reads SGHTA; CDR2 reads FQGNSA.

The chain joins TRBV12-3 or TRBV12-4 to TRBJ1-4, with D tentatively TRBD1 (6 bases). Trimming left V 5 bases short and J 6 bases short, with 10 bases between. The CDR3 has 13 residues. CDR3 region: CASSQGSYEKLFF. In DNA form, the CDR3 reads TGTGCCAGCAGTCAGGGGAGTTATGAAAAACTGTTTTTT.

A few counts support this clonotype. V is TRBV27 and J is TRBJ2-7, with unresolved D. The V end lost 2 bases, the J end lost 6 bases, and 8 bases lay between the germline ends. Per the germline V gene, CDR1 is MNHEY and CDR2 is SMNVEV (reference sequence). The CDR3 covers 12 residues. CDR3 loop: CASSLLGSEQYF. The CDR3 nucleotides read TGTGCCAGCAGTTTACTGGGATCCGAGCAGTACTTC.

The chain combines TRBV18 with TRBJ1-6; perhaps TRBD1 as D (6 bases). CDR3 length: 15 residues. In germline, CDR1 is KGHSH, CDR2 LQKENI. V shed 3 bases and J shed 10 bases, with 16 bases lying between them. This chain's CDR3 is CASSPRDTSGSPLHF. DNA of the CDR3: TGTGCCAGCTCACCGCGGGACACCTCGGGCTCACCCCTCCACTTT.

V usage is TRBV12-5 and J usage is TRBJ2-2; D is uncertain. Trimming stripped 11 bases from V and 3 bases from J, with 10 bases between. This CDR3 region has 12 residues. The germline V gene has CDR1 LGHNT and CDR2 FRNRAP. For the CDR3, the DNA is TGTGCTTCTCGTGGGGACACCGGGGAGCTGTTTTTT. This encodes CASRGDTGELFF.

The V gene is TRBV12-3 or TRBV12-4, the J gene TRBJ2-3; 8 bases agree with TRBD2. V trimming: 3 bases; J trimming: 4 bases; junction bases outside the gene matches: 0. This CDR3 is 13 amino acids long. This chain's CDR3 is CASSFGGADTQYF. CDR3 nucleotides: TGTGCCAGCAGTTTCGGGGGGGCAGATACGCAGTATTTT.

The chain carries TRBV12-3 or TRBV12-4 and TRBJ1-1; D perhaps matches TRBD1 (5 bases). The CDR3 is 12 residues long. Between the trimmed V and J ends, which lost 7 bases and 10 bases, there was a span of 16 bases. The CDR3 here is CASTMGGIRAFF. The CDR3 region has the DNA TGTGCCAGCACTATGGGGGGGATCAGAGCTTTCTTT.

This chain joins TRBV5-5 and TRBJ2-1, with TRBD1 as a possible D gene (5 bases). The CDR3 runs 15 residues. Germline V gives CDR1 SGHKS, CDR2 YYEKEE (reference sequence). V lost 1 base to trimming and J lost 3 bases, with 11 bases between them. CDR3 coding DNA: TGTGCCAGCAGCTTGAGCCAGGGCATCTACAATGAGCAGTTCTTC. It codes for CASSLSQGIYNEQFF.

The chain has TRBV29-1 and TRBJ1-5, with 7 nucleotides matching TRBD1. V lost 4 bases and J lost 1; bases outside the gene matches: 4. CDR1 is SQVTM and CDR2 is ANQGSEA in the germline V gene. This CDR3 comprises 14 residues. CDR3 amino acids: CSVGEGASNQPQHF. CDR3 DNA sequence: TGCAGCGTTGGGGAGGGGGCGAGCAATCAGCCCCAGCATTTT.